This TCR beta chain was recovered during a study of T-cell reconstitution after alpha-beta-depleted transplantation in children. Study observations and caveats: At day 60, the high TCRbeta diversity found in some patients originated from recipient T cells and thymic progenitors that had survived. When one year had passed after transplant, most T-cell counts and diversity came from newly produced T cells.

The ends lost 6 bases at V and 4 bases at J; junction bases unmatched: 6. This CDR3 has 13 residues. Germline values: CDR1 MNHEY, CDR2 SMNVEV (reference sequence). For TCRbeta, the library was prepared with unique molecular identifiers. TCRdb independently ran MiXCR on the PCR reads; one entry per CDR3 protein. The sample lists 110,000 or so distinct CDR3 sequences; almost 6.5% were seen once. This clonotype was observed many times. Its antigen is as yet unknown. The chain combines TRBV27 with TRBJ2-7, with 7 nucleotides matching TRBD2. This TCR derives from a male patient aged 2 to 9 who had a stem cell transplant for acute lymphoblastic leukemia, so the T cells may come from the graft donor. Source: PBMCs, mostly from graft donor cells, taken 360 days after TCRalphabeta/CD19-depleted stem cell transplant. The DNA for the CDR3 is TGTGCCAGCAGGGGCGGGAGTGAATACGAGCAGTACTTC. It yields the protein CASRGGSEYEQYF.